This T cell receptor (beta chain) was retrieved from a study of T cell clones after liver transplantation. Study summary: Samples came from ITN030ST, which attempted immunosuppression withdrawal within 2 years of liver transplantation.

Sequencing was performed with immunoSEQ multiplex PCR; in TCRdb, only in-frame clones are kept and a portion is missing. Of more than 45,000 clones detected, approximately 70% appear once; the ten largest clones hold less than 3.5%. Concerning this clone itself: Antigen specificity is unknown.

Per germline, CDR1 MNHEY and CDR2 SMNVEV (reference sequence). Trimming removed 10 bases from V and 6 bases from J, with 19 bases in between. The CDR3 is 15 residues long. Study-wide results and limits: Graft donor-reactive T cells may have migrated into the graft rather than being deleted.

The specimen was CD4+ T cells from blood, collected at the approximately 15-month timepoint. This receptor was taken from a human patient who received a liver transplant. A subset of T cells may come from the graft donor. V and J are TRBV27 and TRBJ1-6; D may be TRBD1 (5 bases). CDR3: CATKRTTVGNSPLHF. The CDR3 nucleotides are TGTGCCACCAAGAGAACGACAGTTGGTAATTCACCCCTCCACTTT.